The clone carrying this T cell receptor beta chain has a single count. Antigen specificity is unknown. This sample was taken from a study of OX40 agonist ivuxolimab in advanced cancers. The CDR3 consists of 15 residues. The V gene lost 3 bases and the J gene lost 0 bases, with 10 bases spanning the gap. Germline V gene sequence: CDR1 SGHTS, CDR2 YDEGEE. The sampling schedule covered blood at baseline, cycle 4 day 1, and cycle 7 day 1. Overall study findings and caveats: Doses of 0.1 to 3.0 mg/kg were accompanied by clonal expansion of CD4+ and CD8+ blood T cells by week 6. The study did not work out the antigen specificity of the expanded peripheral T cells.

The repertoire was sequenced with immunoSEQ multiplex PCR; TCRdb's copy has only in-frame clones and lacks some. The sample contains about 100,000 clones, approximately 90% of which appear only once. V gene TRBV5-8 combines with J gene TRBJ1-5; no firm D call. The sequence was collected from an adult with an advanced solid tumor such as melanoma, head and neck, liver or kidney cancer. Specimen: CD4+ or CD8+ T cells sorted from blood, collected in a trial of the OX40 agonist ivuxolimab. As DNA, the CDR3 is TGTGCCAGCAGCTACACGGGGAATAGCAATCAGCCCCAGCATTTT. Translating gives CASSYTGNSNQPQHF.